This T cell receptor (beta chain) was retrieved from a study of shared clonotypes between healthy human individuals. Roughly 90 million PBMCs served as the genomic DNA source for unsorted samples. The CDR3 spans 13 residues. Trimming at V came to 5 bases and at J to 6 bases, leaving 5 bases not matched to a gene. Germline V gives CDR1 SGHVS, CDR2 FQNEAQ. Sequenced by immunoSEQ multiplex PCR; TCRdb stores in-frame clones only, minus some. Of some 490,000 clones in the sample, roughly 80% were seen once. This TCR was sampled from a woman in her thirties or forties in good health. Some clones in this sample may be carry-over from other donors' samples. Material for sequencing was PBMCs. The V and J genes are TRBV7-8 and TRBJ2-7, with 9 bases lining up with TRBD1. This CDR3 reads CASSRRQGGEQYF. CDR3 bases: TGTGCCAGCAGCAGGAGACAGGGGGGCGAGCAGTACTTC.